These T cell receptor beta chains were read from a single sample in a study of OX40 agonist ivuxolimab in advanced cancers. TCRdb's copy holds only in-frame clones and misses some; the assay was immunoSEQ multiplex PCR. The sample records around 30,000 clones, approximately 89% being singletons. The starting material was CD4+ or CD8+ T cells sorted from blood, obtained in a trial of the OX40 agonist ivuxolimab. All receptors derive from an adult with an advanced solid tumor such as melanoma, head and neck, liver or kidney cancer. CDR3s include the opening cysteine and the closing phenylalanine or tryptophan. Each record gives: D gene, J gene, V gene, clone size, CDR3 DNA, CDR3 protein. The D gene is left open where the match is weak. Not every row has a clone size; where given, it reads once, few, many or a size class.

>TRBD1|TRBJ2-7|TRBV11-2|.
TGTGCCAGCAGCCCACCCCGGACAGGCTCCTACGAGCAGTACTTC
CASSPPRTGSYEQYF
>.|TRBJ2-3|TRBV28|.
TGTGCCAGCAGTCCGACAGGCCATAGCACAGATACGCAGTATTTT
CASSPTGHSTDTQYF
>.|TRBJ2-7|TRBV7-8|.
TGTGCCAGCAGTTCCCGGGACCGTGGAGAGCAGTACTTC
CASSSRDRGEQYF
>.|TRBJ2-2|TRBV5-4|.
TGTGCCAGCAGCTTGCCCCCCCGTGGGGAGCTGTTTTTT
CASSLPPRGELFF
>TRBD1|TRBJ1-2|TRBV28|once
TGTGCCAGCAGACCGGGACAGGGTATCTTTATCGATGGCTACACCTTC
CASRPGQGIFIDGYTF
>.|TRBJ2-7|TRBV21-1|.
TGTGCCAGCAGAAAACGGGGCAGATACGAGCAGTACTTC
CASRKRGRYEQYF
>.|TRBJ2-3|TRBV7-6|.
TGTGCCAGCAGCCGAGGGGTAGCTAGCACAGATACGCAGTATTTT
CASSRGVASTDTQYF
>.|TRBJ2-7|TRBV5-1|.
TGCGCCAGCAGCCCGGGCGGGGCCTACGAGCAGTACTTC
CASSPGGAYEQYF
>.|TRBJ2-7|TRBV7-6|.
TGTGCCAGCAGCATTCGGGACTCGTCCTACGAGCAGTACTTC
CASSIRDSSYEQYF
>.|TRBJ2-5|TRBV28|.
TGTGCCAGCAGTTTTCCGGGGCGCGGACAAGAGACCCAGTACTTC
CASSFPGRGQETQYF
>TRBD1|TRBJ2-7|TRBV10-3|.
TGTGCCATCAGTGATGGGACAGGGGAGACCTACGAGCAGTACTTC
CAISDGTGETYEQYF
>TRBD1|TRBJ1-5|TRBV4-1|.
TGCGCCAGCAGCCCTACTTCGACCAGGGGGGTCCAGCCCCAGCATTTT
CASSPTSTRGVQPQHF
>.|TRBJ1-1|TRBV5-1|.
TGCGCCAGCTTCCAACGGGGAAACACTGAAGCTTTCTTT
CASFQRGNTEAFF
>.|TRBJ2-2|TRBV7-2|.
TGTGCCAGCAGCTTAGGGGGCACCGGGGAGCTGTTTTTT
CASSLGGTGELFF
>TRBD2|TRBJ2-1|TRBV14|.
TGTGCCAGCAGTCCGGGACTAGCGGGAGAAGGATACAATGAGCAGTTCTTC
CASSPGLAGEGYNEQFF
>TRBD1|TRBJ2-1|TRBV28|once
TGTGCCAGCAGACTCCCAGGGGGCTACAATGAGCAGTTCTTC
CASRLPGGYNEQFF
>TRBD2|TRBJ2-7|TRBV7-9|.
TGTGCCAGCAGCTTCTCGTCTAGCGGCGAGCAGTACTTC
CASSFSSSGEQYF
>TRBD1|TRBJ1-5|TRBV19|few
TGTGCCAGTAGTATAGGGACAGGGGGTCAGCCCCAGCATTTT
CASSIGTGGQPQHF
>TRBD2|TRBJ2-2|TRBV5-1|once
TGCGCCAGCAGCTTACCAGCGGGAGGATTAAACACCGGGGAGCTGTTTTTT
CASSLPAGGLNTGELFF
>.|TRBJ2-5|TRBV29-1|few
TGCAGCGTTGAAGCGCCCGGACAGTCCCAAGAGACCCAGTACTTC
CSVEAPGQSQETQYF
>.|TRBJ2-1|TRBV28|.
TGTGCCAGCAGTTTACGAAATGAGCAGTTCTTC
CASSLRNEQFF
>.|TRBJ2-7|TRBV28|.
TGTGCCAGCAGTTCCCGCCCGGGCCGGTACGAGCAGTACTTC
CASSSRPGRYEQYF
>TRBD1|TRBJ2-3|TRBV5-6|.
TGTGCCAGCGGAACAGGGGGCACAGATACGCAGTATTTT
CASGTGGTDTQYF
>.|TRBJ2-2|TRBV5-4|.
TGTGCCAGGATGGACACGAACACCGGGGAGCTGTTTTTT
CARMDTNTGELFF
>.|TRBJ2-5|TRBV5-6|.
TGTGCCAGCACCGACGGGACCCGGACGGAGACCCAGTACTTC
CASTDGTRTETQYF
>.|TRBJ2-7|TRBV27|.
TGTGCCAGCAGTTCGGGCTTCTACGAGCAGTACTTC
CASSSGFYEQYF
>.|TRBJ1-2|TRBV4-1|few
TGCGCCAGCAGCCAAGATCGTCGTTTCTACACCTTC
CASSQDRRFYTF
>TRBD1|TRBJ1-2|TRBV28|.
TGTGCCAGCAACCGACAGGGGAACTATGGCTACACCTTC
CASNRQGNYGYTF
>.|TRBJ2-1|TRBV29-1|.
TGCAGCGTTGATATTTACAATGAGCAGTTCTTC
CSVDIYNEQFF
>.|TRBJ2-5|TRBV19|once
TGTGCCAGTAGCGTGGGGGCTGATTTAGAGACCCAGTACTTC
CASSVGADLETQYF
>.|TRBJ2-3|TRBV5-1|.
TGCGCCAGCAGCTACACAGATACGCAGTATTTT
CASSYTDTQYF
>.|TRBJ1-4|TRBV5-6|.
TGTGCCAGCACGGGCAGGGAGGCTAATGAAAAACTGTTTTTT
CASTGREANEKLFF
>.|TRBJ2-1|TRBV6-5|.
TGTGCCAGCAGTTCCGGTCGGACCAATGAGCAGTTCTTC
CASSSGRTNEQFF
>TRBD1|TRBJ2-5|TRBV2|.
TGTGCCAGCAGTCAGAAAAATCCGGGACAGAAACAAGAGACCCAGTACTTC
CASSQKNPGQKQETQYF
>.|TRBJ1-1|TRBV4-1|.
TGCGCCAGCAGCCAAGATATTCGCCCTGACAGTTTCGGAGCTTTCTTT
CASSQDIRPDSFGAFF
>.|TRBJ2-3|TRBV11-2|.
TGTGCCAGCACCCCCGAGAACACAGATACGCAGTATTTT
CASTPENTDTQYF
>.|TRBJ1-1|TRBV5-6|once
TGTGCCAGCAGCCCCGGGATATTCACTGAAGCTTTCTTT
CASSPGIFTEAFF
>TRBD1|TRBJ1-2|TRBV6-5|.
TGTGCCAGCAGTCAACAGGGGAGTTTCTATGGCTACACCTTC
CASSQQGSFYGYTF
>.|TRBJ2-1|TRBV4-1|.
TGCGCCAGCAGCCAAGGGGGTCAGGGGGGCGATGAGCAGTTCTTC
CASSQGGQGGDEQFF
>.|TRBJ1-2|TRBV28|.
TGTGCCAGCAGTTTTGAAGGGAACTATGGCTACACCTTC
CASSFEGNYGYTF
>TRBD2|TRBJ2-7|TRBV7-6|.
TGTGCCAGCAGCGAGAGCGGGGGGGCAGACGAGCAGTACTTC
CASSESGGADEQYF
>TRBD2|TRBJ2-1|TRBV19|.
TGTGCCAGTAGTATTACTAGCGGGGGGAACAATGAGCAGTTCTTC
CASSITSGGNNEQFF
>.|TRBJ1-1|TRBV7-9|few
TGTGCCAGCAGCTCTAGGGGGACTGAAGCTTTCTTT
CASSSRGTEAFF
>TRBD1|TRBJ2-7|TRBV11-2|.
TGTGCCAGCAGCCCGGGGACAGGGAGGAGTGAGCAGTACTTC
CASSPGTGRSEQYF
>.|TRBJ2-5|TRBV4-2|.
TGTGCCAGCAGCCAAGAGTCTTCATGGGTTCAAGAGACCCAGTACTTC
CASSQESSWVQETQYF
>.|TRBJ2-7|TRBV7-9|.
TGTGCCAGCAGCTTAGATGCGGGCAGCTCCTACGAGCAGTACTTC
CASSLDAGSSYEQYF
>TRBD2|TRBJ2-3|TRBV11-2|.
TGTGCCAGCACCTTGGGACTAGCGGGGGGTAATACGCAGTATTTT
CASTLGLAGGNTQYF
>TRBD1|TRBJ2-7|TRBV30|.
TGTGCCTGGAGCGGACAGGGGTTTGCCTACGAGCAGTACTTC
CAWSGQGFAYEQYF
>.|TRBJ1-5|TRBV30|.
TGTGCCTGGAGTCCGGGGGGCACTAGCAATCAGCCCCAGCATTTT
CAWSPGGTSNQPQHF
>TRBD1|TRBJ1-5|TRBV4-1|.
TGCGCCAGCAGCCACGGTAGGACAGGGTCAAATAGCAATCAGCCCCAGCATTTT
CASSHGRTGSNSNQPQHF